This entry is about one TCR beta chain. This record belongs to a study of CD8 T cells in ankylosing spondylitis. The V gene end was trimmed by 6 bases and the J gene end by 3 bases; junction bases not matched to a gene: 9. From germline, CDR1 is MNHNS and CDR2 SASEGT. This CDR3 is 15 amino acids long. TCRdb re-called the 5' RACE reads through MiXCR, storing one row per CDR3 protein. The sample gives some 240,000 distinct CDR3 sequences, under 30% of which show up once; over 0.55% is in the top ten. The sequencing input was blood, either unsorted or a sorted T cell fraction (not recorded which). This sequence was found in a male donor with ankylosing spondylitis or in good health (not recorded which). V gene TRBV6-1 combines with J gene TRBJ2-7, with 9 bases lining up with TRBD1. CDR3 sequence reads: CASRSPGTGIYEQYF. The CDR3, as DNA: TGTGCCAGCAGGTCTCCCGGGACAGGGATCTACGAGCAGTACTTC.